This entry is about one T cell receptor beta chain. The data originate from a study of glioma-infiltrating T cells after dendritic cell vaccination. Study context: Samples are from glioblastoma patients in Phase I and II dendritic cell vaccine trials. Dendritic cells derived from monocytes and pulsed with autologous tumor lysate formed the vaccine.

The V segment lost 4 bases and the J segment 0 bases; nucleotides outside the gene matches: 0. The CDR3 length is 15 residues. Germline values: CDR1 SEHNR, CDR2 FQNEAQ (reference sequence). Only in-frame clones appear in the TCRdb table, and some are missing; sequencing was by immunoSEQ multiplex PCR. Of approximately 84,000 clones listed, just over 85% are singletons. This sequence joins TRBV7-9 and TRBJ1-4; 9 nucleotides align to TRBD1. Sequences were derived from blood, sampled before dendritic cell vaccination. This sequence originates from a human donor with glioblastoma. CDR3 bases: TGTGCCAGCAGCTGGACAGGGGCAACTAATGAAAAACTGTTTTTT. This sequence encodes CASSWTGATNEKLFF.